This entry lists 18 T cell receptor beta chains sequenced from one sample in a study of blood T cell repertoires in COVID-19. Sequenced by immunoSEQ multiplex PCR; TCRdb stores in-frame clones only, minus some. The sample yields under 200,000 clones, around 88% seen once. The material sequenced was PBMCs or T cells enriched from blood (not recorded which). The receptors originated from a woman aged 45-59 years in a cohort exposed to, infected with or recovered from COVID-19 (not recorded which).

CDR3 DNA sequence: TGTGCCAGCACGGGACAGGGCTGGAATGAGCAGTTCTTC. It yields the protein CASTGQGWNEQFF. The J gene is TRBJ2-1, the V gene TRBV27, with 9 nucleotides matching TRBD1. Trimming at V came to 7 bases and at J to 7 bases, leaving 5 bases not matched to a gene. Germline V gives CDR1 MNHEY, CDR2 SMNVEV (reference sequence). This CDR3 is built from 13 residues.

V gene TRBV5-1 combines with J gene TRBJ2-5; 11 bases match TRBD2. Germline CDR1 reads SGHRS; CDR2 reads YFSETQ. The CDR3 has 16 amino acids. Germline trimming cut 0 bases from V and 5 bases from J; bases unmatched to any gene: 6. CDR3 loop: CASSLVSGGAEETQYF. The DNA for the CDR3 is TGCGCCAGCAGCTTGGTTAGCGGGGGGGCCGAGGAGACCCAGTACTTC. Full variable domain (outside the CDR3, taken from reference TRBV5-1 and TRBJ2-5): KAGVTQTPRYLIKTRGQQVTLSCSPISGHRSVSWYQQTPGQGLQFLFEYFSETQRNKGNFPGRFSGRQFSNSRSEMNVSTLELGDSALYLCASSLVSGGAEETQYFGPGTRLLVL.

This chain connects TRBV18 to TRBJ2-7, with TRBD1 as a possible D gene (5 bases). This CDR3 spans 16 amino acids. Germline CDR1 is KGHSH and CDR2 is LQKENI. V was pared by 6 bases and J by 0 bases, with 18 bases between. The CDR3 sequence is CASSPSIDRNSYEQYF. DNA of the CDR3: TGTGCCAGCTCCCCTTCTATCGACAGAAACTCCTACGAGCAGTACTTC.

The table lists this clone with a count of one. The V gene is TRBV28, the J gene TRBJ2-7; 7 positions agree with TRBD2. The CDR3 is made up of 15 amino acids. The J segment lost 0 bases and the V segment lost 4 bases, leaving 6 bases of the junction unmatched. Per the germline V gene, CDR1 is MDHEN and CDR2 is SYDVKM. The DNA for the CDR3 is TGTGCCAGCAGTTCGACTAGCCCGAGCTCCTACGAGCAGTACTTC. Protein sequence: CASSSTSPSSYEQYF.

Comments on this clone: Other nucleotide sequences from this sample produce the same CDR3. The chain couples TRBV7-2 to TRBJ2-5; 7 bases line up with TRBD1. The CDR3 has 14 residues. The V segment lost 3 bases and the J segment 1 base; nucleotides outside the gene matches: 2. Germline CDR1 and CDR2: SGHTA and FQGNSA. CDR3 DNA: TGTGCCAGCAGCTTGGGACAGATCCAAGAGACCCAGTACTTC. It is translated as CASSLGQIQETQYF.

This clone has a single count. V is TRBV10-1 and J is TRBJ2-2, with 13 bases fitting TRBD2. This CDR3 has 18 amino acids. The germline gives CDR1 WNHNN, CDR2 SYGVQD (reference sequence). The V segment lost 3 bases and the J segment 3 bases; nucleotides outside the gene matches: 7. CDR3: CASSESVLAGGDTGELFF. CDR3 bases: TGCGCCAGCAGTGAATCTGTACTAGCGGGAGGGGACACCGGGGAGCTGTTTTTT.

CDR3 amino acids: CASSLTSGSGSQTQYF. The CDR3 region has the DNA TGTGCCAGCAGTTTAACTAGCGGGAGCGGCAGTCAGACCCAGTACTTC. The chain couples TRBV6-5 to TRBJ2-5; TRBD2 aligns across 11 bases. The V and J ends lost 4 bases and 6 bases, in that order; junction bases with no gene match: 10. The CDR3 totals 16 residues. Per the germline V gene, CDR1 is MNHEY and CDR2 is SVGAGI.

This clone was picked up one time. V usage is TRBV19 and J usage is TRBJ2-1, with D uncertain. This CDR3 is 14 amino acids long. Germline V gene lookup returns CDR1 LNHDA and CDR2 SQIVND (reference sequence). Trimming removed 3 bases from V and 7 bases from J, with 13 bases in between. The CDR3 loop reads CASSMLLPQNEQFF. CDR3 nucleotides: TGTGCCAGTAGTATGCTACTCCCTCAAAATGAGCAGTTCTTC. Full variable domain (remainder filled in from reference TRBV19 and TRBJ2-1): DGGITQSPKYLFRKEGQNVTLSCEQNLNHDAMYWYRQDPGQGLRLIYYSQIVNDFQKGDIAEGYSVSREKKESFPLTVTSAQKNPTAFYLCASSMLLPQNEQFFGPGTRLTVL.

CDR3 nucleotides: TGTGCCAGCCATGGGGACAGGGACACCGGGGAGCTGTTTTTT. Its translation: CASHGDRDTGELFF. The chain uses TRBV28 and TRBJ2-2, with 9 bases identical to TRBD1. The CDR3 length is 14 residues. V shed 8 bases and J 3 bases; nucleotides not matched to a gene: 4. Germline lookup yields CDR1 MDHEN and CDR2 SYDVKM.

V is TRBV19 and J is TRBJ1-4; D ambiguous. Germline CDR1 and CDR2: LNHDA and SQIVND (reference sequence). This CDR3 contains 14 residues. Between the trimmed V and J ends, which lost 1 base and 4 bases, there was a span of 7 bases. The CDR3 DNA is TGTGCCAGTAGTATAGTCCAGGATAATGAAAAACTGTTTTTT. Translated: CASSIVQDNEKLFF.

The genes are TRBV7-9 and TRBJ2-1; 11 positions agree with TRBD2. V was clipped by 4 bases and J by 4 bases; unmatched bases: 12. CDR1 is SEHNR, CDR2 FQNEAQ, per germline (reference sequence). CDR3 length equals 18 residues. CDR3: CASSSPTSGIRIYNEQFF. CDR3 DNA sequence: TGTGCCAGCAGCTCCCCGACTAGCGGGATTAGGATATACAATGAGCAGTTCTTC.

This chain uses TRBV19 with TRBJ1-1; D call uncertain. The germline CDR1 and CDR2 sequences are LNHDA and SQIVND (reference sequence). CDR3 length: 17 residues. The ends were cut back, 7 bases at V and 5 bases at J, with 26 bases in the middle. For the CDR3, the DNA is TGTGCCAGTAATCGGTCCCCGACAAAGACGACGGGAACTGAAGCTTTCTTT. It yields the protein CASNRSPTKTTGTEAFF.

The chain uses TRBV28 and TRBJ1-2; D possibly corresponds to TRBD1 (6 bases). Trimming took 6 bases from V and 4 from J, leaving 15 bases between them. Germline-derived CDR1 and CDR2 are MDHEN and SYDVKM. This CDR3 contains 14 residues. The chain's CDR3 is CASSPTTGRYGYTF. CDR3 coding DNA: TGTGCCAGCAGCCCAACGACAGGCCGCTATGGCTACACCTTC.

The chain uses TRBV5-1 and TRBJ1-2; possible D gene TRBD1, 5 bases. The germline V and J ends were trimmed by 0 bases and 7 bases, with 10 bases remaining between them. The length of the CDR3 is 13 residues. Germline assignment: CDR1 SGHRS and CDR2 YFSETQ. CDR3 bases: TGCGCCAGCAGCTTGGAAGGGGTTGCTGGCTACACCTTC. Translation gives CASSLEGVAGYTF.

This chain connects TRBV7-9 to TRBJ1-4; TRBD1 matches at 9 bases. Germline V lookup: CDR1 SEHNR, CDR2 FQNEAQ (reference sequence). Losses at the gene ends were 5 bases for V and 6 bases for J; bases not matched to a gene: 10. The CDR3 is 16 amino acids. The CDR3 DNA reads TGTGCCAGCAGCAAACCGGCGGGACAGGGAGATGAAAAACTGTTTTTT. Its translation: CASSKPAGQGDEKLFF.

This sequence joins TRBV5-1 and TRBJ2-7; D might be TRBD2 (6 bases). CDR1 is SGHRS and CDR2 is YFSETQ in the germline V gene. The V end was cut by 6 bases, the J end by 3 bases, with 19 bases between. This CDR3 has 15 residues. Here the CDR3 DNA reads TGCGCCAGCACCCCCGGGTCGGGAGACCTCTACGAGCAGTACTTC. Translation: CASTPGSGDLYEQYF.

The chain carries TRBV15 and TRBJ1-5; possible D gene TRBD1, 6 bases. Between the trimmed V and J ends, which lost 3 bases and 1 base, there was a span of 16 bases. In germline, CDR1 is LNHNV, CDR2 YYDKDF (reference sequence). The CDR3 runs 17 residues. This chain's CDR3 is CATSSHPRDTSNQPQHF. The CDR3 DNA sequence: TGTGCCACCAGCAGCCACCCCCGGGACACAAGCAATCAGCCCCAGCATTTT.

This clone was seen only once. CDR3 in amino acids: CASRGPGVDTEAFF. The CDR3 DNA is TGTGCCAGCAGGGGCCCGGGGGTGGACACTGAAGCTTTCTTT. The J gene is TRBJ1-1, the V gene TRBV6-5, with D perhaps matching TRBD1 (5 bases). The CDR3 covers 14 residues. The V gene lost 6 bases and the J gene lost 3 bases, with 14 bases spanning the gap. Germline CDR1 and CDR2: MNHEY and SVGAGI.